This TCR beta chain was recorded in a study of cytomegalovirus exposure and HLA in healthy donors. Background on the study: T cells numbering some 170 million yielded around 120 million unique TCR beta sequences in an earlier analysis.

On this clone itself: The antigen remains unidentified.

Primers included in the PCR were 60 Vbeta and 13 Jbeta primers. Only in-frame clones appear in the TCRdb table, and some are missing; sequencing was by immunoSEQ multiplex PCR. The data hold 120,000 to 150,000 clones, with approximately 76% observed a single time. Overall study findings and caveats: A few CMV-associated chains were confirmed in vitro to be specific for CMV antigens. The investigators catalogued 150 to 200 TCR beta chains as cytomegalovirus-associated. For presence/absence analyses, sequencing depth was assumed to be roughly uniform across donors.

Sequencing was performed on PBMCs. This receptor was obtained from a man aged 40-50 years in good health and CMV-seronegative.

CDR3 amino acids: CATGTGNSPLHF. In nucleotides, the CDR3 is TGTGCCACCGGGACAGGGAATTCACCCCTCCACTTT. This chain connects TRBV2 to TRBJ1-6; 9 nucleotides agree with TRBD1. The V gene's germline CDR1 is SNHLY and CDR2 FYNNEI. This CDR3 comprises 12 residues. After removal of 10 bases from V and 7 bases from J, the junction contained 2 bases not matched to a gene.